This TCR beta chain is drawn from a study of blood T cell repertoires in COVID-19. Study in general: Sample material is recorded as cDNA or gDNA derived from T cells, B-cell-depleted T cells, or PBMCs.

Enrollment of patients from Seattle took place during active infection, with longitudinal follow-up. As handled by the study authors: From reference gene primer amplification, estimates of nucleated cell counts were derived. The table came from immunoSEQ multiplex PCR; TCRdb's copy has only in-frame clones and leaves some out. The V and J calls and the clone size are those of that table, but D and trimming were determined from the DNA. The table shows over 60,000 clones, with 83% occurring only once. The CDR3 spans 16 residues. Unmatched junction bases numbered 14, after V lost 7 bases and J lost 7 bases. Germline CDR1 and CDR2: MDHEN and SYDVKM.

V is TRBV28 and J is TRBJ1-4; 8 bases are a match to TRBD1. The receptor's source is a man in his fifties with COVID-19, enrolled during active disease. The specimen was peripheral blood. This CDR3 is CASTRIQGAGPEKLFF. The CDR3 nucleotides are TGTGCCAGCACCCGAATTCAGGGGGCCGGACCTGAAAAACTGTTTTTT. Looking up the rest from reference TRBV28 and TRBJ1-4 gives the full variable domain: DVKVTQSSRYLVKRTGEKVFLECVQDMDHENMFWYRQDPGLGLRLIYFSYDVKMKEKGDIPEGYSVSREKKERFSLILESASTNQTSMYLCASTRIQGAGPEKLFFGSGTQLSVL.